These 9 T cell receptor beta chains were all obtained from the same sample, sequenced in a study of response to subunit inactivated influenza vaccine. TCRdb analysed the RT-PCR reads with MiXCR anew, one entry per CDR3 protein. The table includes some 570,000 distinct CDR3 sequences, around 11% detected once. The same data also contributed to another study, on T cells expressing NK-cell markers. As that study records: The cDNA for TCR beta came from 5'RACE template switching with UMIs.

This sample comprised PBMCs from blood, obtained on the day of vaccination. These receptors were taken from a man aged 45 to 65 who received an inactivated influenza vaccine.

This clonotype was counted only a few times. Just one base apart from a much larger clone, this may be a read error. CDR3 nucleotides: TGCTGTGCTAGAGATTTGGACAGGCCGCCTTACAATGAGCAGTTCTTC. Encoded protein: CCARDLDRPPYNEQFF. The rearrangement uses TRBV20-1 and TRBJ2-1; 7 bases map to TRBD1. Per germline, CDR1 DFQATT and CDR2 SNEGSKA (reference sequence). The CDR3 has 16 residues.

This clonotype was seen more than once but under ten times. This chain uses TRBV19 with TRBJ2-2; D may be TRBD1 (6 bases). This CDR3 comprises 15 residues. Trimming removed 4 bases at V and 1 base at J, with 10 bases between. Per germline, CDR1 LNHDA and CDR2 SQIVND (reference sequence). The CDR3 bases are TGTGCCAGTAGTAAAGACAGGCTGAACACCGGGGAGCTGTTTTTT. Protein sequence: CASSKDRLNTGELFF.

This clonotype appeared a few times. The V call is TRBV7-2, the J call TRBJ2-7; perhaps D is TRBD1 or TRBD2 (6 bases each). Between the trimmed V and J ends, which lost 1 base and 2 bases, there was a span of 12 bases. Germline loops: CDR1 SGHTA, CDR2 FQGNSA. CDR3 length: 15 residues. The CDR3 reads CASSLGGGTPYEQYF. The CDR3 DNA reads as TGTGCCAGCAGCTTAGGGGGCGGGACACCCTACGAGCAGTACTTC.

By sample fraction, this clonotype is medium-sized. The chain has TRBV20-1 and TRBJ2-7; 11 nucleotides match TRBD2. From germline, CDR1 is DFQATT and CDR2 SNEGSKA (reference sequence). This CDR3 comprises 16 residues. V lost 5 bases and J lost 3; bases outside the gene matches: 12. This CDR3 reads CSAANALAGAHYEQYF. The CDR3 DNA is TGCAGTGCTGCCAACGCACTAGCGGGAGCCCACTACGAGCAGTACTTC.

The CDR3 DNA follows: TGTGCCACACGTTATCGGAACAGGGAGTCCGAGCAGTACTTC. Protein sequence: CATRYRNRESEQYF. The chain is built from TRBV27 and TRBJ2-7; D is perhaps TRBD1 (6 bases). Germline V gene data show CDR1 as MNHEY and CDR2 as SMNVEV (reference sequence). CDR3 length: 14 amino acids. V was cut by 10 bases and J by 6 bases, with 22 bases left in between.

The gene calls are TRBV20-1 and TRBJ1-2; D is undetermined. The V end lost 2 bases, the J end lost 0 bases, and 10 bases lay between the germline ends. Germline assignment: CDR1 DFQATT and CDR2 SNEGSKA (reference sequence). CDR3 size: 14 residues. The DNA of the CDR3 is TGCAGTGCTAGAAGACCAAGATCTAACTATGGCTACACCTTC. It is translated as CSARRPRSNYGYTF.

This clonotype occurred a few times. The chain uses TRBV4-3 and TRBJ1-5; D gene unclear. Germline-derived CDR1 and CDR2 are LGHNA and YSLEER. Trimming shortened V by 1 base and J by 6 bases, and 10 bases separated the two germline ends. This CDR3 is built from 14 residues. The CDR3 DNA is TGCGCCAGCAGCCAAGTCTGGGAGGGTCAGCCCCAGCATTTT. Encoded protein: CASSQVWEGQPQHF.

In its sample, this clonotype was seen many times. The chain combines TRBV7-9 with TRBJ2-1; perhaps TRBD2 as D (5 bases). Germline V gives CDR1 SEHNR, CDR2 FQNEAQ (reference sequence). The CDR3 totals 12 residues. The V and J ends lost 3 bases and 9 bases respectively, with 9 bases between them. The CDR3 DNA reads as TGTGCCAGCAGCTTGGTTGGAGGTGAGCAGTTCTTC. Its protein product is CASSLVGGEQFF. Based on the CDR3 plus reference TRBV7-9 and TRBJ2-1, the full variable domain is DTGVSQNPRHKITKRGQNVTFRCDPISEHNRLYWYRQTLGQGPEFLTYFQNEAQLEKSRLLSDRFSAERPKGSFSTLEIQRTEQGDSAMYLCASSLVGGEQFFGPGTRLTVL.

This clonotype appeared many times. The gene calls are TRBV20-1 and TRBJ1-3; no clear D. The V end lost 7 bases, the J end lost 0 bases, and 7 bases lay between the germline ends. The CDR3 sequence is 12 residues long. Germline loops: CDR1 DFQATT, CDR2 SNEGSKA (reference sequence). CDR3 loop: CSVSYSGNTIYF. CDR3 nucleotide sequence: TGCAGTGTGTCCTACTCTGGAAACACCATATATTTT.